The 21 T cell receptor beta chains listed next were all sequenced from one sample in a study of T cells in Graves' hyperthyroidism and ophthalmopathy (dated by TCRdb to the late 2010s). Libraries came from multiplex PCR. TCRdb names Illumina HiSeq 2000 as the instrument used. TCR beta CDR3 regions were amplified from RNA transcripts. The first round of RT-PCR for the TCR CDR3 was performed with the HTBI primer set and the Qiagen OneStep RT-PCR kit. Using fastp trimming at Q25 and MiXCR clonotype assembly, TCRdb reanalyzed the public sequencing data and kept in-frame beta chains. Merged by CDR3 protein, the rows form single entries marked with the most common genes and DNA. Within this sample are about 760,000 distinct CDR3 sequences, with roughly a third of them counted one time only. The top ten clones comprise roughly 30% of the sample. Sequencing input: blood. All receptors derive from a woman aged 40 to 50 with Graves' hyperthyroidism.

The chain uses TRBV7-9 and TRBJ1-3; D gene unclear. The germline gives CDR1 SEHNR, CDR2 FQNEAQ (reference sequence). Trimming shortened V by 3 bases and J by 2 bases, and 8 bases separated the two germline ends. The CDR3 spans 14 residues. CDR3 in amino acids: CASSFAGPGNTIYF. The CDR3 DNA follows: TGTGCCAGCAGCTTCGCAGGCCCTGGAAACACCATATATTTT. Variable domain in full (rest from reference TRBV7-9 and TRBJ1-3): DTGVSQNPRHKITKRGQNVTFRCDPISEHNRLYWYRQTLGQGPEFLTYFQNEAQLEKSRLLSDRFSAERPKGSFSTLEIQRTEQGDSAMYLCASSFAGPGNTIYFGEGSWLTVV.

This clonotype appeared a single time. An end of the junction differs from the germline gene, which may be a read error. The rearrangement uses TRBV24-1 and TRBJ2-5; D unresolved. The CDR3 covers 12 residues. From germline, CDR1 is KGHDR and CDR2 SFDVKD. DNA for the CDR3: TGTGCCACCAGTGACTTCCAAGGGACCCAGTACTTC. It is translated as CATSDFQGTQYF.

This rearrangement joins TRBV30 to TRBJ1-1; TRBD1 might be the D (6 bases). V was shortened by 5 bases and J by 0 bases, with 13 bases between the two germline ends. There are 14 residues in the CDR3. Germline CDR1 is GTSNPN and CDR2 is SVGIG (reference sequence). The CDR3 reads CAWVPGHMNTEAFF. The CDR3 DNA reads TGTGCCTGGGTACCGGGACACATGAACACTGAAGCTTTCTTT.

A remark on this clonotype: This is likely a read error, given that the CDR3 carries no conserved phenylalanine or tryptophan at its end. The limits of the CDR3 on the DNA are not certain, so only TCRdb's listed CDR3 is given. The chain combines TRBV19 with TRBJ1-1; the table's D call TRBD1 went unverified against the DNA. Germline V gene sequence: CDR1 LNHDA, CDR2 SQIVND (reference sequence). The CDR3 length is 12 residues, termini included. CDR3 loop: CASSHGGTGGVS.

The V and J genes are TRBV19 and TRBJ1-6, with unresolved D. This CDR3 region has 16 residues. V gave up 3 bases and J gave up 8 bases, with 17 bases separating them. Germline lookup yields CDR1 LNHDA and CDR2 SQIVND (reference sequence). The CDR3 spells CASSILEFVGDSPLHF. The CDR3 DNA is TGTGCCAGTAGTATTTTGGAGTTCGTTGGGGATTCACCCCTCCACTTT.

In this sample, this clonotype turned up a few times. The rearrangement uses TRBV10-3 and TRBJ2-7; weak D call: TRBD2 (5 bases). V gave up 10 bases and J gave up 6 bases, with 28 bases separating them. This CDR3 has 16 amino acids. The germline V gene encodes CDR1 ENHRY and CDR2 SYGVKD. CDR3 in amino acids: CASSPGSVARVGEQYF. The CDR3 bases are TGTGCCAGCTCACCAGGCTCGGTAGCGAGGGTTGGCGAGCAGTACTTC.

This clonotype has a handful of counts. The chain has TRBV4-2 and TRBJ1-1, with 9 bases aligning to TRBD1. The CDR3 is made up of 14 amino acids. CDR1 and CDR2 from the germline V gene are LGHNA and YNFKEQ. Trimming removed 4 bases from V and 4 bases from J; junction bases left unmatched: 4. CDR3 in DNA: TGTGCCAGCAGCCCGTCGACAGGGGGCACTGAAGCTTTCTTT. Protein sequence: CASSPSTGGTEAFF.

In this sample, this clonotype turned up many times. The chain uses TRBV7-6 and TRBJ1-5; D is undetermined. Trimming stripped 1 base from V and 0 bases from J, with 10 bases between. The CDR3 runs to 16 residues. Germline loops: CDR1 SGHVS, CDR2 FNYEAQ. CDR3 coding DNA: TGTGCCAGCAGCTTAGGTTCAGGCTATAGCAATCAGCCCCAGCATTTT. Translated, it gives CASSLGSGYSNQPQHF.

This chain connects TRBV12-3 or TRBV12-4 to TRBJ2-7, with 7 bases that match TRBD1. The CDR3 spans 15 residues. With 3 bases clipped from V and 2 bases from J, the junction kept 7 bases outside the gene matches. CDR3 sequence (DNA): TGTGCCAGCAGTTTTGGGACGGGACAGACCTACGAGCAGTACTTC. Its translation: CASSFGTGQTYEQYF.

V gene TRBV6-5 combines with J gene TRBJ1-6, with TRBD1 matching 7 bases. Germline V gene sequence: CDR1 MNHEY, CDR2 SVGAGI. CDR3 length equals 15 residues. The J segment lost 5 bases and the V segment lost 2 bases, leaving 3 bases of the junction unmatched. DNA of the CDR3: TGTGCCAGCAGTTACACCGGGACAGATAATTCACCCCTCCACTTT. Protein product: CASSYTGTDNSPLHF.

This clonotype was counted between two and nine times. V gene TRBV20-1 combines with J gene TRBJ1-5, with unresolved D. Trimming shortened V by 1 base and J by 3 bases, and 7 bases separated the two germline ends. Germline loops: CDR1 DFQATT, CDR2 SNEGSKA (reference sequence). The CDR3 consists of 13 residues. The CDR3 coding sequence is TGCAGTGCTAGAGGGGCCGTCAATCAGCCCCAGCATTTT. Translated: CSARGAVNQPQHF.

This clonotype was counted a few times. This sequence joins TRBV10-3 and TRBJ2-7; D tentatively fits TRBD1 or TRBD2 (5 bases each). Germline CDR1 and CDR2: ENHRY and SYGVKD. The germline V and J ends were trimmed by 2 bases and 7 bases, with 18 bases remaining between them. This CDR3 contains 15 residues. CDR3 loop: CAISERPGRGDEQYF. The CDR3 nucleotides are TGTGCCATCAGTGAGAGGCCAGGCCGAGGGGATGAGCAGTACTTC.

The chain carries TRBV5-8 and TRBJ1-2; 8 bases align to TRBD1. Germline CDR1 and CDR2: SGHTS and YDEGEE. The junction had 6 bases not matched to a gene; V was cut back by 3 bases and J by 2 bases. The CDR3 consists of 15 residues. This chain's CDR3 is CASSWMGQVNYGYTF. The DNA for the CDR3 is TGTGCCAGCAGCTGGATGGGACAGGTGAACTATGGCTACACCTTC.

This clonotype was found many times. The chain employs TRBV20-1 and TRBJ2-5; D assignment may be TRBD1 or TRBD2 (5 bases each). Trimming removed 0 bases from V and 5 bases from J, with 10 bases in between. The CDR3 runs to 13 residues. Germline V lookup: CDR1 DFQATT, CDR2 SNEGSKA (reference sequence). In DNA form, the CDR3 reads TGCAGTGCTAGAGAAACGGGACGGGAGACCCAGTACTTC. This translates into CSARETGRETQYF.

The V and J genes are TRBV5-1 and TRBJ1-2; 7 positions agree with TRBD1. The CDR3 is 16 amino acids. The junction had 12 bases not matched to a gene; V was cut back by 4 bases and J by 3 bases. Germline CDR1 reads SGHRS; CDR2 reads YFSETQ. CDR3 in DNA: TGCGCCAGCAGCATCGGTCAGACAGGGAGGGACTATGGCTACACCTTC. It specifies CASSIGQTGRDYGYTF.

The CDR3 sequence: CATSDQGQGARTEAFF. The DNA for the CDR3 is TGTGCCACCAGTGACCAGGGACAGGGGGCGAGGACTGAAGCTTTCTTT. The chain recombines TRBV24-1 with TRBJ1-1, with 12 bases fitting TRBD1. Losses at the gene ends were 4 bases for V and 5 bases for J; bases not matched to a gene: 7. CDR1 and CDR2 (germline): KGHDR, SFDVKD. The CDR3 is 16 amino acids.

Worth noting for this clonotype: This could be a read error, since a much larger clone is one nucleotide away. The J gene is TRBJ1-1, the V gene TRBV5-1; 8 nucleotides align to TRBD1. The CDR3 extends over 15 amino acids. The germline gives CDR1 SGHRS, CDR2 YFSETQ. The junction had 8 bases not matched to a gene; V was cut back by 1 base and J by 6 bases. CDR3 bases: TGCGCCAGCAGCTTGTGGACAGGGAATTTCGCTGAAGCTTTCTTT. This codes for CASSLWTGNFAEAFF.

The chain joins TRBV25-1 to TRBJ2-7; D is perhaps TRBD2 (5 bases). The J call may be in error: the DNA end matches TRBJ2-1 better. Germline V CDR1 and CDR2: MGHDK, SYGVNS. The CDR3 has 13 residues. The CDR3 is CASTPHRDHEQFF. DNA for the CDR3: TGTGCCAGCACCCCCCACCGGGATCATGAGCAGTTCTTC.

This clonotype was seen a few times. This rearrangement joins TRBV12-3 or TRBV12-4 to TRBJ2-2, with D tentatively TRBD2 (6 bases). The length of the CDR3 is 14 residues. Trimming removed 6 bases at V and 13 bases at J, with 21 bases between. Written as DNA, the CDR3 is TGTGCCAGCAGCCCTACTTTCCCGGGACTTTCGCTGTTTTTT. This codes for CASSPTFPGLSLFF.

The chain uses TRBV19 and TRBJ1-2, with D unclear. V shed 0 bases and J shed 3 bases, with 11 bases lying between them. Germline CDR1 and CDR2: LNHDA and SQIVND (reference sequence). This CDR3 has 15 residues. The DNA for the CDR3 is TGTGCCAGTAGTATAGAGGGGAGAGAACACTATGGCTACACCTTC. It specifies CASSIEGREHYGYTF.

This sequence joins TRBV20-1 and TRBJ2-5; the match to TRBD1 covers 8 bases. The CDR3 runs 14 residues. Germline CDR1 reads DFQATT; CDR2 reads SNEGSKA (reference sequence). Germline trimming cut 6 bases from V and 3 bases from J; bases unmatched to any gene: 9. The CDR3 coding sequence is TGCAGTGCGCCGGGACAGGCGGGGAAAGAGACCCAGTACTTC. It codes for CSAPGQAGKETQYF.